Listed below are T cell receptor beta chains from one sample, sequenced in a study of T-cell reconstitution after alpha-beta-depleted transplantation in children. One entry per CDR3 protein, called by TCRdb with MiXCR from the PCR reads. The profile shows around 580,000 distinct CDR3 sequences, over 25% of them singletons. This material consisted of PBMCs, taken before TCRalphabeta/CD19-depleted stem cell transplant. These receptors came from a boy in the first two years of life with Wiskott-Aldrich syndrome, due to receive a stem cell transplant. CDR3s include the opening cysteine and the closing phenylalanine or tryptophan. The order of the fields is J gene, D gene, V gene, clone size, CDR3 protein, CDR3 DNA. A D gene is named only where the DNA matches it firmly. Not every row has a clone size; where given, it reads once, few, many or a size class.

TRBJ2-7 | TRBD1 | TRBV7-9 | few | CASSQLTGGSEQYF | TGTGCCAGCAGCCAGCTGACAGGGGGCAGCGAGCAGTACTTC
TRBJ1-1 | . | TRBV7-9 | . | CASRPWGWGANTEAFF | TGTGCCAGCAGACCCTGGGGGTGGGGAGCAAACACTGAAGCTTTCTTT
TRBJ2-1 | TRBD2 | TRBV7-9 | few | CASRPGTNNNEQFF | TGTGCCAGCAGGCCCGGGACTAACAACAATGAGCAGTTCTTC
TRBJ2-3 | . | TRBV2 | . | CASRPGPAIDTQYF | TGTGCCAGCAGACCGGGCCCGGCAATAGATACGCAGTATTTT
TRBJ2-1 | TRBD2 | TRBV25-1 | . | CASRGDYSYNEQFF | TGTGCCAGCAGGGGGGACTACTCCTACAATGAGCAGTTCTTC
TRBJ2-7 | . | TRBV27 | . | CASSYGWGSYEQYF | TGTGCCAGCAGTTATGGTTGGGGGTCCTACGAGCAGTACTTC
TRBJ2-7 | . | TRBV12-3/TRBV12-4 | few | CASRLGRSEQYF | TGTGCCAGCAGACTTGGGAGAAGCGAGCAGTACTTC
TRBJ2-1 | TRBD2 | TRBV5-1 | few | CASRHGLAGGFSYNEQFF | TGCGCCAGCAGGCACGGACTAGCGGGAGGATTCTCCTACAATGAGCAGTTCTTC
TRBJ2-4 | . | TRBV7-9 | . | CASSLNGRNIQYF | TGTGCCAGCAGCTTAAACGGGAGAAACATTCAGTACTTC
TRBJ2-1 | . | TRBV27 | few | CASSSLDSLYNEQFF | TGTGCCAGCAGTTCTCTAGACTCATTATACAATGAGCAGTTCTTC
TRBJ2-1 | . | TRBV7-2 | . | CASSLRFDTTSGEQFF | TGTGCCAGCAGCTTACGCTTTGATACAACCTCCGGTGAGCAGTTCTTC
TRBJ2-3 | . | TRBV12-3/TRBV12-4 | . | CASSSTDTQF | TGTGCCAGCAGTTCCACAGATACGCAGTTT
TRBJ2-5 | . | TRBV29-1 | . | CSVSSWSLETQYF | TGCAGCGTTTCCTCTTGGAGTTTGGAGACCCAGTACTTC
TRBJ2-1 | . | TRBV6-5 | . | CATPDGRQQFF | TGTGCCACACCAGACGGGAGACAGCAGTTCTTC